This T cell receptor (beta chain) was obtained from a study of blood T cell repertoires in COVID-19. Study-wide context: Italy, Spain and the United States were the sources of the convalescent and acute COVID-19 samples. Sources were T cells, B-cell-depleted T cells, or PBMCs; the material itself was cDNA or gDNA.

In the authors' workflow: Counts of nucleated cells, estimated from reference gene primer amplification, were obtained. TCRdb keeps only in-frame clones here, not all; method: immunoSEQ multiplex PCR. The DNA was the basis for D and trimming; V, J and clone size are from that table. The sample carries under 55,000 clones, around 87% recorded once. This CDR3 spans 13 amino acids. The trim removed 5 bases at V and 8 bases at J, leaving 7 bases unmatched. Germline CDR1 reads KGHSH; CDR2 reads LQKENI. The sequence was obtained from an elderly woman with active COVID-19. The rearrangement links TRBV18 to TRBJ1-1, with 8 bases identical to TRBD1. The sequencing input was peripheral blood. The CDR3 sequence is CASSLGTGQEAFF. The CDR3 region has the DNA TGTGCCAGCTCATTAGGGACAGGTCAAGAAGCTTTCTTT.